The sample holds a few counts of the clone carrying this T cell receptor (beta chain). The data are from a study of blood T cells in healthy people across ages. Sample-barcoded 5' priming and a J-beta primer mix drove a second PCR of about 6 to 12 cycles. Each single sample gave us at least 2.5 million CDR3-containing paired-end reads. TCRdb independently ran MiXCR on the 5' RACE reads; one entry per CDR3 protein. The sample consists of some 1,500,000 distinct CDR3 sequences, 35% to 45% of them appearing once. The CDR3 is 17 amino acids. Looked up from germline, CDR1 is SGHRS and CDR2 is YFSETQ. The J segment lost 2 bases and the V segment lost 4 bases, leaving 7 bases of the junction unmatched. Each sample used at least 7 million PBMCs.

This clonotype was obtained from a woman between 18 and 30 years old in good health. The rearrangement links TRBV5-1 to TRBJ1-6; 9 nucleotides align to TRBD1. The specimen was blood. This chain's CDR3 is CASSPGQGSTYNSPLHF. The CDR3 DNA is TGCGCCAGCAGCCCGGGACAGGGATCCACCTATAATTCACCCCTCCACTTT.